A single sample is the source of the 25 T cell receptor beta chains below, sequenced in a study of blood T cells in healthy people across ages. The authors ran a second PCR of about 7 to 12 cycles using a sample-barcoded 5' primer and a J-beta primer mix. One entry per CDR3 protein, called by TCRdb with MiXCR from the 5' RACE reads. Of 700,000 to 900,000 distinct CDR3 sequences in the sample, roughly 24% were seen once. The data were also submitted as part of a second study, on T cells of mothers and their children.

Source material: blood. These receptors all come from a boy younger than 18 in good health.

The V gene is TRBV27, the J gene TRBJ2-5, with 11 bases that match TRBD1. J gave up 2 bases and V 7 bases, and 3 bases lay outside the gene matches. Germline V gene sequence: CDR1 MNHEY, CDR2 SMNVEV (reference sequence). The CDR3 is 14 residues long. CDR3 DNA sequence: TGTGCCAGCACCGGGACAGGGGGTCAAGAGACCCAGTACTTC. Translated, it gives CASTGTGGQETQYF.

The genes are TRBV6-6 and TRBJ2-5, with TRBD2 matching over 15 bases. Germline trimming cut 3 bases from V and 2 bases from J; bases unmatched to any gene: 4. Germline loops: CDR1 MNHNY, CDR2 SVGAGI (reference sequence). The CDR3 has 17 residues. The CDR3 DNA reads TGTGCCAGCAGTTATCCCGGACTAGCGGGGGGGCAAGAGACCCAGTACTTC. It codes for CASSYPGLAGGQETQYF.

This clonotype was counted between two and nine times. The chain joins TRBV14 to TRBJ1-1; D possibly corresponds to TRBD1 (5 bases). V shed 3 bases and J shed 5 bases, with 16 bases lying between them. This CDR3 contains 15 residues. Germline CDR1 reads SGHDN; CDR2 reads FVKESK. The CDR3 bases are TGTGCCAGCAGCCACCTCGGGAGGGGATTAACTGAAGCTTTCTTT. The encoded protein is CASSHLGRGLTEAFF.

V usage is TRBV7-9 and J usage is TRBJ2-3, with 8 bases aligning to TRBD1. Germline V gene lookup returns CDR1 SEHNR and CDR2 FQNEAQ (reference sequence). V trimming: 5 bases; J trimming: 4 bases; junction bases outside the gene matches: 5. This CDR3 has 14 amino acids. The chain's CDR3 is CASSDRGKADTQYF. DNA of the CDR3: TGTGCCAGCAGCGACAGGGGTAAAGCAGATACGCAGTATTTT.

V is TRBV5-1 and J is TRBJ1-1; TRBD1 matches at 7 bases. V was clipped by 0 bases and J by 5 bases; unmatched bases: 10. The length of the CDR3 is 16 residues. Germline loops: CDR1 SGHRS, CDR2 YFSETQ. DNA of the CDR3: TGCGCCAGCAGCTTGGGGGATGGGGACAGCATTACTGAAGCTTTCTTT. It is translated as CASSLGDGDSITEAFF.

This sequence joins TRBV30 and TRBJ2-5; maybe TRBD1 (5 bases). CDR1 is GTSNPN, CDR2 SVGIG, per germline (reference sequence). CDR3 length: 14 residues. Trimming shortened V by 3 bases and J by 5 bases, and 16 bases separated the two germline ends. The CDR3 protein is CAWSADTLGETQYF. DNA for the CDR3: TGTGCCTGGAGCGCGGACACCTTGGGGGAGACCCAGTACTTC.

In the case of this clonotype: One end of the junction varies from germline; a read error may be responsible. The V call is TRBV27, the J call TRBJ2-2; D may correspond to TRBD1 or TRBD2 (5 bases each). The CDR3 loop spans 12 amino acids. Germline V lookup: CDR1 MNHEY, CDR2 SMNVEV (reference sequence). This chain's CDR3 is CTSSLGVGELFF. The DNA for the CDR3 is TGTACCAGCAGTTTGGGGGTCGGGGAGCTGTTTTTT.

This clonotype was detected once. The chain employs TRBV20-1 and TRBJ1-2; D is ambiguous. This CDR3 is built from 13 residues. Trimming took off 7 bases at V and 0 bases at J, with 12 bases between the two ends. CDR1 is DFQATT, CDR2 SNEGSKA, per germline (reference sequence). CDR3 loop: CSVGSPPNYGYTF. The CDR3 DNA is TGCAGTGTCGGGAGCCCGCCTAACTATGGCTACACCTTC.

Remarks on this clonotype: This CDR3 fails to terminate in the conserved phenylalanine or tryptophan, so it likely reflects a read error. The CDR3 sequence is CRAGGSSYNEQFL. The CDR3, as DNA: TGCAGAGCGGGGGGTAGCTCCTACAATGAGCAGTTCCTC. This sequence joins TRBV20-1 and TRBJ2-1, with TRBD2 matching over 9 bases. CDR1 DFQATT and CDR2 SNEGSKA come from the germline V gene (reference sequence). The CDR3 extends over 13 amino acids.

With respect to this clonotype: Relative to the germline gene, one junction end is altered; a read error may explain this. This chain joins TRBV12-3 or TRBV12-4 and TRBJ2-7; maybe TRBD1 (6 bases). The length of the CDR3 is 14 residues. The CDR3 loop is CASRVSGASYEQHF. In DNA, the CDR3 is TGTGCCAGCAGGGTTTCAGGGGCTTCCTACGAGCAGCACTTC.

The V gene is TRBV7-9, the J gene TRBJ1-2; weak D call: TRBD1 (6 bases). Deletions cut 5 bases from V and 8 bases from J, with 9 bases between. Germline values: CDR1 SEHNR, CDR2 FQNEAQ (reference sequence). The CDR3 is made up of 11 amino acids. CDR3 sequence (DNA): TGTGCCAGCAGCCGGGGGCAGGGCTACACCTTC. It codes for CASSRGQGYTF. The full variable domain, with the rest looked up from reference TRBV7-9 and TRBJ1-2, is DTGVSQNPRHKITKRGQNVTFRCDPISEHNRLYWYRQTLGQGPEFLTYFQNEAQLEKSRLLSDRFSAERPKGSFSTLEIQRTEQGDSAMYLCASSRGQGYTFGSGTRLTVV.

The J gene is TRBJ1-2, the V gene TRBV6-5, with TRBD1 matching over 8 bases. The CDR3 is made up of 20 amino acids. The trim removed 0 bases at V and 1 base at J, leaving 16 bases unmatched. The germline CDR1 and CDR2 sequences are MNHEY and SVGAGI. CDR3: CASSYSTQWVDRDHNYGYTF. CDR3 sequence (DNA): TGTGCCAGCAGTTACTCGACGCAATGGGTGGACAGGGATCATAACTATGGCTACACCTTC.

The chain has TRBV6-1 and TRBJ1-5; D unresolved. The germline CDR1 and CDR2 sequences are MNHNS and SASEGT. The V end lost 3 bases, the J end lost 7 bases, and 7 bases lay between the germline ends. This CDR3 has 12 residues. CDR3 sequence: CASSDGFQPQHF. The CDR3 region has the DNA TGTGCCAGCAGTGATGGTTTCCAGCCCCAGCATTTT.

V is TRBV6-5 and J is TRBJ1-1, with a weak D call TRBD1 (6 bases). Per germline, CDR1 MNHEY and CDR2 SVGAGI. The CDR3 runs to 14 residues. V was pared by 3 bases and J by 4 bases, with 12 bases between. The CDR3 loop is CASSYFGGSTEAFF. In DNA, the CDR3 is TGTGCCAGCAGTTATTTCGGGGGCAGCACTGAAGCTTTCTTT.

This rearrangement joins TRBV12-3 or TRBV12-4 to TRBJ2-5; 7 nucleotides agree with TRBD2. This CDR3 is built from 15 residues. J lost 7 bases, V lost 4 bases, and 12 bases had no gene match. The DNA of the CDR3 is TGTGCCAGCAGTTCTTGGGGGGAGGGATCGGGGACCCAGTACTTC. As protein: CASSSWGEGSGTQYF.

This clonotype turned up a few times. The chain links TRBV6-5 to TRBJ2-7, with D perhaps assigned TRBD1 or TRBD2 (5 bases each). The CDR3 runs to 15 residues. Trimming shortened V by 0 bases and J by 2 bases, and 11 bases separated the two germline ends. From germline, CDR1 is MNHEY and CDR2 SVGAGI. The DNA for the CDR3 is TGTGCCAGCAGTTACTCAGCGGTGGGGGCCTACGAGCAGTACTTC. Translating gives CASSYSAVGAYEQYF.

This clonotype was seen a handful of times. The V call is TRBV6-1, the J call TRBJ2-2; D call uncertain. Germline V gene data show CDR1 as MNHNS and CDR2 as SASEGT. V lost 3 bases, J lost 2 bases, and 7 bases lay in between. This CDR3 is built from 14 residues. CDR3 amino acids: CASSDQLNTGELFF. The CDR3 DNA reads as TGTGCCAGCAGTGATCAACTTAACACCGGGGAGCTGTTTTTT.

Notes on this clonotype: The junction differs from germline at one of its ends, possibly a read error. The chain carries TRBV29-1 and TRBJ1-1; D unclear. Germline CDR1 is SQVTM and CDR2 is ANQGSEA. The CDR3 loop spans 13 amino acids. In DNA form, the CDR3 reads TGCAGCGTGGTGGACGGTATGAACACTGAACCTTTCTTT. Its translation: CSVVDGMNTEPFF.

This clonotype was observed a handful of times. V gene TRBV7-9 combines with J gene TRBJ2-5; TRBD2 agrees at 10 bases. Looked up from germline, CDR1 is SEHNR and CDR2 is FQNEAQ (reference sequence). The CDR3 is 16 residues long. V dropped 0 bases and J dropped 5; count of bases not matched to a gene: 6. The CDR3, as DNA: TGTGCCAGCAGCTTAGCGCGGCTAGCGGGGGTGGAGACCCAGTACTTC. Its translation is CASSLARLAGVETQYF.

This clonotype has more than one count but fewer than ten. At one boundary the junction diverges from the germline segment, which might be a read error. The CDR3 nucleotides read TGTGCCGGCAGCCAAACCAACCTCGGATCCAAAAACATTCAGTACTTC. Amino acids: CAGSQTNLGSKNIQYF. The chain employs TRBV14 and TRBJ2-4; D gene ambiguous. The CDR3 is 16 residues long. Germline CDR1 and CDR2: SGHDN and FVKESK.

The chain links TRBV2 to TRBJ2-7, with a possible D match to TRBD1 (6 bases). The length of the CDR3 is 14 residues. Germline values: CDR1 SNHLY, CDR2 FYNNEI. The V end lost 7 bases, the J end lost 6 bases, and 19 bases lay between the germline ends. CDR3 sequence (DNA): TGTGCCAGCACCGAAGATACAGGGTACGGCGAGCAGTACTTC. Amino acid sequence: CASTEDTGYGEQYF.

In its sample, this clonotype was seen a few times. The rearrangement uses TRBV10-3 and TRBJ1-3; perhaps TRBD1 as D (6 bases). Trimming removed 4 bases at V and 2 bases at J, with 15 bases between. This CDR3 region has 16 residues. Germline loops: CDR1 ENHRY, CDR2 SYGVKD. CDR3 DNA: TGTGCCATCAGTGGGGTGCAGGGGCTTGCTGGAAACACCATATATTTT. It is translated as CAISGVQGLAGNTIYF.

The genes are TRBV7-3 and TRBJ2-4; possible D gene TRBD2, 5 bases. The germline V and J ends were trimmed by 5 bases and 8 bases, with 13 bases remaining between them. The CDR3 runs to 13 residues. Germline values: CDR1 SGHTA, CDR2 FQGTGA. The CDR3 protein is CASSPQRFDIQYF. Here the CDR3 DNA reads TGTGCCAGCAGCCCCCAGCGGTTCGACATTCAGTACTTC.

This rearrangement joins TRBV11-2 to TRBJ2-1, with 7 bases fitting TRBD2. This CDR3 has 14 amino acids. V shed 2 bases and J 8 bases; nucleotides not matched to a gene: 6. Germline-derived CDR1 and CDR2 are SGHAT and FQNNGV. The CDR3 nucleotides read TGTGCCAGCAGCTTATTGGGACTACCCTATGAGCAGTTCTTC. Its translation: CASSLLGLPYEQFF.

This clonotype has only a few counts. One end of the junction does not line up with germline, which may come from a read error. The rearrangement uses TRBV7-9 and TRBJ2-5, with D possibly called TRBD1 or TRBD2 (5 bases each). Germline V gives CDR1 SEHNR, CDR2 FQNEAQ (reference sequence). This CDR3 is 14 amino acids long. CDR3 in amino acids: CAGSPGADPQTQYF. DNA of the CDR3: TGTGCCGGCAGCCCCGGGGCTGACCCTCAGACCCAGTACTTC. Variable domain in full (rest from reference TRBV7-9 and TRBJ2-5): DTGVSQNPRHKITKRGQNVTFRCDPISEHNRLYWYRQTLGQGPEFLTYFQNEAQLEKSRLLSDRFSAERPKGSFSTLEIQRTEQGDSAMYLCAGSPGADPQTQYFGPGTRLLVL.